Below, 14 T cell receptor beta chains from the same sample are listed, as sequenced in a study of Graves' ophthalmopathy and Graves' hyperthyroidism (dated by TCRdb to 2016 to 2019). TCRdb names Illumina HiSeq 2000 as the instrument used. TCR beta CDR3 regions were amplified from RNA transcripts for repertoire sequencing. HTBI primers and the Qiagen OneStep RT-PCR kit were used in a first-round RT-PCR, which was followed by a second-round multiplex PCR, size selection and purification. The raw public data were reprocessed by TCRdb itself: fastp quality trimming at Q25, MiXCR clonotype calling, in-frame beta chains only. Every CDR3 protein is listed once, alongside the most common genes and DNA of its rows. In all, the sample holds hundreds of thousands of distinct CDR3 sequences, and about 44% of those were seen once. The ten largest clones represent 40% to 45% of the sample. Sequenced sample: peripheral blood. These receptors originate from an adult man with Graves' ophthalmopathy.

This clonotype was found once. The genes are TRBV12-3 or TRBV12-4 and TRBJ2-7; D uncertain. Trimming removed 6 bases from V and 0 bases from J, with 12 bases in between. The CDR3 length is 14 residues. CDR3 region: CASRRTQASYEQYF. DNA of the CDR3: TGTGCCAGCAGGCGGACGCAAGCCTCCTACGAGCAGTACTTC.

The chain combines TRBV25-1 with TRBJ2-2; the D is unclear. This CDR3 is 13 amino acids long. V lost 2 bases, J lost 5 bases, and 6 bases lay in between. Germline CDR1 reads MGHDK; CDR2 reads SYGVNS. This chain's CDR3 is CASSEALTGELFF. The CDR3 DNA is TGTGCCAGCAGTGAAGCCCTGACCGGGGAGCTGTTTTTT. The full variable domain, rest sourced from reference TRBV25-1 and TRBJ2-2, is EADIYQTPRYLVIGTGKKITLECSQTMGHDKMYWYQQDPGMELHLIHYSYGVNSTEKGDLSSESTVSRIRTEHFPLTLESARPSHTSQYLCASSEALTGELFFGEGSRLTVL.

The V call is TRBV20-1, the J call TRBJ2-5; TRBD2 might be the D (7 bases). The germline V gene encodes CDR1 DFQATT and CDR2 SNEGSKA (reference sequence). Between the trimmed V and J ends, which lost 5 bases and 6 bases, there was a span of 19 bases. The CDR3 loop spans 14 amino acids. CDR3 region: CSAARGPPKKTQYF. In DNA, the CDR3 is TGCAGTGCTGCGCGGGGGCCCCCAAAGAAGACCCAGTACTTC.

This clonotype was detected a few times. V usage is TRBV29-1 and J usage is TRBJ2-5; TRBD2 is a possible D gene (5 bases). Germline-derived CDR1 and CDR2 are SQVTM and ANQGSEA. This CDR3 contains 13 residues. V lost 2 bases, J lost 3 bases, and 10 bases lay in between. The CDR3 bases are TGCAGCGTTGAAAGGCCGGGGAAAGAGACCCAGTACTTC. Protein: CSVERPGKETQYF.

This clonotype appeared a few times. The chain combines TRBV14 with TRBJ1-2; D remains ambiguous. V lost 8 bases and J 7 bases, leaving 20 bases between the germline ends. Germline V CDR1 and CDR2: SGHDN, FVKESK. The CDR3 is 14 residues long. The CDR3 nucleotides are TGTGCCAGCGCCCCGGACCCACGGAGCGGTGGCTACACCTTC. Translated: CASAPDPRSGGYTF.

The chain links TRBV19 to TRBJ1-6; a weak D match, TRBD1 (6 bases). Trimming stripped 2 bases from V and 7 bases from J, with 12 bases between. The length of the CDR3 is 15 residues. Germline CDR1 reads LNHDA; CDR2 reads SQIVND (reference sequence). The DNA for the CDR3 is TGTGCCAGTAGTATATACGGACAGCGAAATTCACCCCTCCACTTT. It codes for CASSIYGQRNSPLHF. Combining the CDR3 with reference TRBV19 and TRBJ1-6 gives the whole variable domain DGGITQSPKYLFRKEGQNVTLSCEQNLNHDAMYWYRQDPGQGLRLIYYSQIVNDFQKGDIAEGYSVSREKKESFPLTVTSAQKNPTAFYLCASSIYGQRNSPLHFGNGTRLTVT.

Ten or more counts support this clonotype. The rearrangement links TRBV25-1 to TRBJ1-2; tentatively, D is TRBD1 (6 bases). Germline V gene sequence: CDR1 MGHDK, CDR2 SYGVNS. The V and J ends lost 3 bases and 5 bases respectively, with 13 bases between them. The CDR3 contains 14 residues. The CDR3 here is CASSEAGVEYGYTF. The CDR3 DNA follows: TGTGCCAGCAGTGAGGCAGGGGTTGAATATGGCTACACCTTC.

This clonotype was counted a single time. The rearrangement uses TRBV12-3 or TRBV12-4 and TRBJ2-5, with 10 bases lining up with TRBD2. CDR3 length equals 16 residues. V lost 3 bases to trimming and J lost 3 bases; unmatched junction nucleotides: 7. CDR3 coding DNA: TGTGCCAGCAGTTTTCTTCTAGCGGGAGAGAAAGAGACCCAGTACTTC. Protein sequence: CASSFLLAGEKETQYF.

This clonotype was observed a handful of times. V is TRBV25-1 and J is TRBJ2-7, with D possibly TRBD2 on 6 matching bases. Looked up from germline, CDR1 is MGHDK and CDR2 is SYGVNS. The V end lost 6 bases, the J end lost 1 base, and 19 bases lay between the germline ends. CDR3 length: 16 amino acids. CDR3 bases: TGTGCCAGCAGCCAAGATGGCCGACTAGTTTCCTACGAGCAGTACTTC. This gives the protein CASSQDGRLVSYEQYF.

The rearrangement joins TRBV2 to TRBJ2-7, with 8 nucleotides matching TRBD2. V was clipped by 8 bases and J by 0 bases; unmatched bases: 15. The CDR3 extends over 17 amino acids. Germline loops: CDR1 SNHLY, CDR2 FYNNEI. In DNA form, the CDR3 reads TGTGCCAGCTCACCACGGGAGGGGAGGCTGATCTCCTACGAGCAGTACTTC. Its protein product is CASSPREGRLISYEQYF.

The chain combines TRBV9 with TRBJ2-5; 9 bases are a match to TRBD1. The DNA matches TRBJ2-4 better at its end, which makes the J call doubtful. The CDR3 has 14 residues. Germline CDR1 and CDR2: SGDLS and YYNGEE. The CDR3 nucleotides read TGTGCCAGCAGCGTATGGGGACAGGGAGGCATTCAGTACTTC. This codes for CASSVWGQGGIQYF.

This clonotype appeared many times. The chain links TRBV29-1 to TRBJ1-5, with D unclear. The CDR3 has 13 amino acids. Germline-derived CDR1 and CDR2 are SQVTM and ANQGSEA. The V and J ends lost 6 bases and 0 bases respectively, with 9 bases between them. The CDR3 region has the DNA TGCAGCGTGGCGGAGAATAGCAATCAGCCCCAGCATTTT. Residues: CSVAENSNQPQHF.

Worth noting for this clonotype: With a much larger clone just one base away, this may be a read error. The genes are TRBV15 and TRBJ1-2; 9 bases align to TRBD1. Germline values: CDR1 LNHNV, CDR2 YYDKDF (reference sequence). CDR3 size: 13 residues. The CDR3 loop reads CASSAATGGGYTF. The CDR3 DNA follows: TGTGCCAGCAGCGCCGCGACAGGGGGTGGCTACACCTTC.

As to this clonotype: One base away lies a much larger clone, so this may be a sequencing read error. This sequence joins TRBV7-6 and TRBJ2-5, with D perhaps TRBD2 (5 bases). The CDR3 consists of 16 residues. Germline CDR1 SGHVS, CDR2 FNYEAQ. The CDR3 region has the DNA TGTGCCAGCAGCTTACTCGGGGTCTCTCTATCTCGTAGAGAGTGCTTC. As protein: CASSLLGVSLSRRECF.